This T cell receptor beta chain was identified during a study of T cells after yellow fever vaccination. Study background: Low-cell-number fractions underwent preparation using SMART-Seq v4 Ultra Low Input. Broader study findings: Re-detected after boosting: most primary clones, almost 98% of CD4 and 75% to 90% of CD8.

Germline V gives CDR1 DFQATT, CDR2 SNEGSKA (reference sequence). After removal of 6 bases from V and 3 bases from J, the junction contained 6 bases not matched to a gene. CDR3 length: 13 amino acids. TCRdb fed the 5' RACE reads into MiXCR, producing one record per CDR3 protein. The repertoire holds 400,000 or so distinct CDR3 sequences, about 17% seen once, with roughly a sixth in the top ten. Notes on this clonotype: The target antigen is unknown.

The chain is built from TRBV20-1 and TRBJ2-7; TRBD1 aligns across 9 bases. This sequence originates from a man aged 18 to 35 who received the YFV17D yellow fever vaccine. The material sequenced was PBMCs, taken before the yellow fever booster vaccination. The CDR3 loop reads CSAKRGQGYEQYF. The CDR3 bases are TGCAGTGCCAAACGGGGACAGGGCTACGAGCAGTACTTC.